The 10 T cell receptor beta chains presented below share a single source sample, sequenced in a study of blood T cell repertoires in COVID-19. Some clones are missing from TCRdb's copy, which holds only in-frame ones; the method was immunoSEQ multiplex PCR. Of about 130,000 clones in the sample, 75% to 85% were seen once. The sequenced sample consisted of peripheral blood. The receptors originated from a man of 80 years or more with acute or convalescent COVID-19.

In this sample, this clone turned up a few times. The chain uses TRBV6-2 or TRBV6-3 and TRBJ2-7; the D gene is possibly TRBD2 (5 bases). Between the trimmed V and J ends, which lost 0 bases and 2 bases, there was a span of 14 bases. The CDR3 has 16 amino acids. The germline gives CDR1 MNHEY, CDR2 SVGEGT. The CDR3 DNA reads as TGTGCCAGCAGTTACTCGTCCCCCCTACTAGCCTACGAGCAGTACTTC. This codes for CASSYSSPLLAYEQYF.

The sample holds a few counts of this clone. CDR3 protein: CASSLRDSANNSPLHF. Here the CDR3 DNA reads TGCGCCAGCAGCCTGAGGGACAGCGCAAATAATTCACCCCTCCACTTT. This chain uses TRBV5-1 with TRBJ1-6, with 7 bases matching TRBD1. Germline V gene data show CDR1 as SGHRS and CDR2 as YFSETQ. V was clipped by 4 bases and J by 5 bases; unmatched bases: 9. The CDR3 sequence is 16 residues long.

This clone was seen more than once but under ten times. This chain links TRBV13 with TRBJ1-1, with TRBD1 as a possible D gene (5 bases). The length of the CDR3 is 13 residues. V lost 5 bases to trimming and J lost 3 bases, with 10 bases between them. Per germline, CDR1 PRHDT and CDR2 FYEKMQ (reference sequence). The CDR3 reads CASSPGGDTEAFF. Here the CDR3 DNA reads TGTGCCAGCAGCCCGGGGGGTGACACTGAAGCTTTCTTT. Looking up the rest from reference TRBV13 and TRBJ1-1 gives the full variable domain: AAGVIQSPRHLIKEKRETATLKCYPIPRHDTVYWYQQGPGQDPQFLISFYEKMQSDKGSIPDRFSAQQFSDYHSELNMSSLELGDSALYFCASSPGGDTEAFFGQGTRLTVV.

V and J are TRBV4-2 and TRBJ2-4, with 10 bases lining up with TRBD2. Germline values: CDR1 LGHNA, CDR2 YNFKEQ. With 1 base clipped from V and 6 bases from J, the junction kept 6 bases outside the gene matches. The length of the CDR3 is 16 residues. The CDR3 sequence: CASSQGGTSVGNIQYF. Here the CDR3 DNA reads TGTGCCAGCAGCCAAGGAGGGACTAGCGTAGGAAACATTCAGTACTTC.

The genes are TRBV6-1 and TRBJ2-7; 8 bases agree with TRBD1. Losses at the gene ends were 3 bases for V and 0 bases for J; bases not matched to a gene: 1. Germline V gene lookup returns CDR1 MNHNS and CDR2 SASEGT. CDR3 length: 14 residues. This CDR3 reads CASSEGTGSYEQYF. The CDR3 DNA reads TGTGCCAGCAGTGAGGGGACAGGCTCCTACGAGCAGTACTTC.

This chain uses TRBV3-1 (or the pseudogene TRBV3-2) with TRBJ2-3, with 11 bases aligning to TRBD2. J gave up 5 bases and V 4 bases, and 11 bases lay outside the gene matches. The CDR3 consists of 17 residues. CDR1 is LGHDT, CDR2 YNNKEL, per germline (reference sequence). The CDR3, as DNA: TGTGCCAGCAGCCGAAGGTTTAGCGGGGGGGCGGAAGATACGCAGTATTTT. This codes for CASSRRFSGGAEDTQYF.

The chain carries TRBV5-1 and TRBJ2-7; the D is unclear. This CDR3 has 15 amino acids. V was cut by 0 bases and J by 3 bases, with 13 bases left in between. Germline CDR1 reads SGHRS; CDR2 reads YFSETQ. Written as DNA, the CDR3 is TGCGCCAGCAGCTTGGTACCCGGGTCCAACTACGAGCAGTACTTC. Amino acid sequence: CASSLVPGSNYEQYF.

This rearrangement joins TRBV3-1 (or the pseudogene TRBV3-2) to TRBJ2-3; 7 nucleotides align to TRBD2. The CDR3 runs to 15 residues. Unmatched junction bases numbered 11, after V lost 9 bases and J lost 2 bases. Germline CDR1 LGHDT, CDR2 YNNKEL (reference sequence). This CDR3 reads CASSDGRQFTDTQYF. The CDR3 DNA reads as TGTGCCAGTTCCGACGGGAGGCAGTTCACAGATACGCAGTATTTT.

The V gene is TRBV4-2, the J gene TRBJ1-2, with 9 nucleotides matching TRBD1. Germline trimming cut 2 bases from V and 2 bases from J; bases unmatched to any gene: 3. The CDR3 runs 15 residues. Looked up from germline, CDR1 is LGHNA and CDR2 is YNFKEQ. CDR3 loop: CASSQLQGANYGYTF. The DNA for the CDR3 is TGTGCCAGCAGCCAATTACAGGGGGCGAACTATGGCTACACCTTC.

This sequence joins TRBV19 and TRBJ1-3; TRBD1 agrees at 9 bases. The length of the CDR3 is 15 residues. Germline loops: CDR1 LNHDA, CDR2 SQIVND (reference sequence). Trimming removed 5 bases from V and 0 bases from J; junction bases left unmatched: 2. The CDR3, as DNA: TGTGCCAGTAGTCAACAGGGGGCCTCTGGAAACACCATATATTTT. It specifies CASSQQGASGNTIYF.